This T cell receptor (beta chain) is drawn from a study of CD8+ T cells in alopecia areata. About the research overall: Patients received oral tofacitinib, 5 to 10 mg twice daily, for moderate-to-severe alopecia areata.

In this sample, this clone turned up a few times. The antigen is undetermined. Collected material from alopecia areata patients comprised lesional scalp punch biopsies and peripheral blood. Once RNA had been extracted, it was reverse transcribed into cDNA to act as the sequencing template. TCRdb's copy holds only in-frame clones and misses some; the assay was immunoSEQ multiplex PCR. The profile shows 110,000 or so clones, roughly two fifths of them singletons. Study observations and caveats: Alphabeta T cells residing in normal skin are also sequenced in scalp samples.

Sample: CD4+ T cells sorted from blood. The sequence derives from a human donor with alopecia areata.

CDR3 sequence reads: CSAAYYYEQYF. The CDR3, as DNA: TGCAGTGCTGCGTACTACTACGAGCAGTACTTC. The rearrangement joins TRBV20-1 to TRBJ2-7; D remains unclear. This CDR3 is built from 11 residues. CDR1 is DFQATT and CDR2 is SNEGSKA in the germline V gene (reference sequence). V lost 5 bases, J lost 3 bases, and 8 bases lay in between.